This record concerns one TCR beta chain sequence. What it recognizes is unknown. Graft samples were processed, releasing intraepithelial and lamina propria lymphocytes. This sample was taken from a study of graft-versus-host responses after intestinal transplantation. About the study: Transplants given to recipients were multivisceral, liver-intestinal, or isolated intestinal. Each patient got anti-thymocyte globulin induction, then tacrolimus and steroids for roughly 3 years.

The CDR3 runs to 15 residues. Trimming pared 4 bases from V and 5 bases from J, leaving 15 bases between. Germline CDR1 MGHDK, CDR2 SYGVNS. General study results and limits: The study associated peak circulating GvH clone levels with early post-transplant HvG declines. Detected in recipient marrow were GvH clones, some of which were first observed in ileum or blood.

Generated by immunoSEQ multiplex PCR, the TCRdb table keeps only in-frame clones and is missing some. The repertoire consists of 16,000 or so clones, with approximately 83% occurring once and the leading ten covering about 4%. The receptor was isolated from a human patient who received an intestinal transplant, so some T cells may come from the graft donor. The sample in question was ileum tissue, obtained 584 days after intestinal transplantation. The chain couples TRBV25-1 to TRBJ2-1, with D maybe TRBD2 (6 bases). The CDR3 region has the DNA TGTGCCAGCAGTGGAACGTGGGGGGATCACAATGAGCAGTTCTTC. As protein: CASSGTWGDHNEQFF.